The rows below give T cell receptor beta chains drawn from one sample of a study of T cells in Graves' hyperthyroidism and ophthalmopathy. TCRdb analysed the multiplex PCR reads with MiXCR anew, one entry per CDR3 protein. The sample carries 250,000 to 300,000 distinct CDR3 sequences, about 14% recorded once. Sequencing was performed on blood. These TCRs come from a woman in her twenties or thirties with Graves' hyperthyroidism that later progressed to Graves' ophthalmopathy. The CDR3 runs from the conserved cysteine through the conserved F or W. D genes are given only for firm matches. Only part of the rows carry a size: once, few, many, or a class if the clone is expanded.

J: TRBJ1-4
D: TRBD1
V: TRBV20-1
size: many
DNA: TGCAGTGCTCAACAGGGGACTAATGAAAAACTGTTTTTT
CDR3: CSAQQGTNEKLFF

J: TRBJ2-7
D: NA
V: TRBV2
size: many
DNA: TGTGCCAGCACCCCCCCCCAGAGCTACGAGCAGTACTTC
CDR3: CASTPPQSYEQYF

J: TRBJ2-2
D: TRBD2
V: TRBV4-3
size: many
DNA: TGCGCCAGCAGCCAAGGCCAACTAGCGGGCAACACCGGGGAGCTGTTTTTT
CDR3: CASSQGQLAGNTGELFF

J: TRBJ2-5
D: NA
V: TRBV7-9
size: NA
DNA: TGTGCCAGCAGCTTTGTCCCACAAGAGACCCAGTACTTC
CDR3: CASSFVPQETQYF

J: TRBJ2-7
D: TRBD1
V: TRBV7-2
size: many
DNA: TGTGCCAGCAGCTTGAACCTCGGACAGGGCTACGAGCAGTACTTC
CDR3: CASSLNLGQGYEQYF

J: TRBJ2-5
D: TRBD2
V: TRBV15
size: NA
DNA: TGTGCCACCAGCAGAGACCCCCCTAGCGGCGGGGAGACCCAGTACTTC
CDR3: CATSRDPPSGGETQYF

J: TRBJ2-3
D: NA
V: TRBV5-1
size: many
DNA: TGCGCCAGCAGCTTGGTTAGAAGCACAGATACGCAGTATTTT
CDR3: CASSLVRSTDTQYF

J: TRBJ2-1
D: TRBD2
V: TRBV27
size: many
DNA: TGTGCCAGCAGTTTATCTCTTGGGGCTAGCGGAAGATACTCCTACAATGAGCAGTTCTTC
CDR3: CASSLSLGASGRYSYNEQFF

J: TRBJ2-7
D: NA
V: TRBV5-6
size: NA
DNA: TGTGCCAGCAGCCCCTGGGGGGTAGCCTACGAGCAGTACTTC
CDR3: CASSPWGVAYEQYF

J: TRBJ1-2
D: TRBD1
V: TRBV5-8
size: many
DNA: TGTGCCAGCAGCGTAAGACAGGGTGGCTACACCTTC
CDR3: CASSVRQGGYTF

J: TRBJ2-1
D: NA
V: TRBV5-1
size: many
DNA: TGTGCCAGCAGCTTAGCCAATGAGCAGTTCTTC
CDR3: CASSLANEQFF

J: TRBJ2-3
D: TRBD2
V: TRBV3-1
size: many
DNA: TGTGCCAGCAGCCAGGCCGGCTCTAGCGGGGCGGATACGCAGTATTTT
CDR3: CASSQAGSSGADTQYF

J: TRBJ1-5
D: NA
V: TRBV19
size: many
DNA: TGTGCCAGTAGCGGGCCGGTCATCCGAAGGGGCAATCAGCCCCAGCATTTT
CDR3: CASSGPVIRRGNQPQHF

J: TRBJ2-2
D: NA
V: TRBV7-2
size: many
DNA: TGTGCCAGCAGCTTAGTCCGCGGCGGGGCCGGGGAGCTGTTTTTT
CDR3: CASSLVRGGAGELFF

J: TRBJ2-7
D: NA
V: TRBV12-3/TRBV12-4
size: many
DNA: TGTGCCAGCAGCGTCTCCTACGAGCAGTACTTC
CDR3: CASSVSYEQYF

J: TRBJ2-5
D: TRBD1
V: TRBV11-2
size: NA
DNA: TGTGCCAGCAGCATACAGGGGGGACGGGGGACTCCCGAGATCCAGTACTTC
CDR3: CASSIQGGRGTPEIQYF

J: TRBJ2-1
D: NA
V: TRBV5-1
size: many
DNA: TGCGCCAGCAGCTTGTTGGCAGGGGAGTACAATGAGCAGTTCTTC
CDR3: CASSLLAGEYNEQFF

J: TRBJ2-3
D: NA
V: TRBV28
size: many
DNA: TGTGCCAGCAGTTTGGGGAACTCAATCACGGATACGCAGTATTTT
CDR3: CASSLGNSITDTQYF

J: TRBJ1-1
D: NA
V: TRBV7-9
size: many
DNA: TGTGCCAGTGATCAGGGGAACACTGAAGCTTTCTTT
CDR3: CASDQGNTEAFF

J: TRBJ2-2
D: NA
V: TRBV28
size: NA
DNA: TGTGCCAGCAGTTTATTTACCTTGGGTACACTGAACACCGGGGAGCTGTTTTTT
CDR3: CASSLFTLGTLNTGELFF

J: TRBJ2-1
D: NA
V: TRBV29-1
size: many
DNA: TGCAGCGTTGAAGGACGGGACTCCTACAATGAGCAGTTCTTC
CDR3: CSVEGRDSYNEQFF

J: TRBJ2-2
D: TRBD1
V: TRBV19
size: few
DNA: TGTGCCAGTAGCCCACAGGGGAAGGGAACCGGGGAGCTGTTTTTT
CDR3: CASSPQGKGTGELFF

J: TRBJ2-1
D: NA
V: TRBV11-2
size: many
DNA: TGTGCCAGCAGCTTAGAGGGAGGTACGTACAATGAGCAGTTCTTC
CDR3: CASSLEGGTYNEQFF

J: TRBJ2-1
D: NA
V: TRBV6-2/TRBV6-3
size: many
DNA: TGTGCCAGCAGCCCCGGGACGAATGAGCAGTTCTTC
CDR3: CASSPGTNEQFF

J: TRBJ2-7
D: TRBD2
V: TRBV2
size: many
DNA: TGTGCCAGCAGTGTTTTAGCGGGAGGGACAGCCGAGCAGTACTTC
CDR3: CASSVLAGGTAEQYF

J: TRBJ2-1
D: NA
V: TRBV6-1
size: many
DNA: TGTGCCAGCAGACGGACGAGCTCCTACAATGAGCAGTTCTTC
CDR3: CASRRTSSYNEQFF

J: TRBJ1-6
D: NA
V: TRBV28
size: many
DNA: TGTGCCAGCGTCCGCAGTTTTAATTCACCCCTCCACTTT
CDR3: CASVRSFNSPLHF

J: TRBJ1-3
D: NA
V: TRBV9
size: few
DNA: TGTGCCAGCAGCGCCCTCCGGGACTCTGGAAACACCATATATTTT
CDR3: CASSALRDSGNTIYF

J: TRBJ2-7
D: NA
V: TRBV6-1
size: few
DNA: TGTGCCAGCAGGGAAGGACGGGGGGCTGGCTACTACGAGCAGTACTTC
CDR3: CASREGRGAGYYEQYF

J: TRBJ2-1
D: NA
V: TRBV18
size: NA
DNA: TGTGCCAGCTCACCACGTGTTCTAACGGGGACAATATCCCAGAGCTCCTACAATGAGCAGTTCTTC
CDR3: CASSPRVLTGTISQSSYNEQFF

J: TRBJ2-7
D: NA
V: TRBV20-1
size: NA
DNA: TGCAGTGCGCGGGACCGATATAGTTTAGTGCAGTACTTC
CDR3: CSARDRYSLVQYF

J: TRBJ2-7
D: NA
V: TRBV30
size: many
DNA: TGTGCCTGGAGTGTGGGAGCCGGGGAGCAGTACTTC
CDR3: CAWSVGAGEQYF

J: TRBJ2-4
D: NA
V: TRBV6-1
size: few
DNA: TGTGCCAGCACCTTAACCGTAGCCAAAAACATTCAGTACTTC
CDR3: CASTLTVAKNIQYF

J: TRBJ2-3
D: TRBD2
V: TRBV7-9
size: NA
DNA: TGTGCCAGCAGCCAACCCAGCGTGAAGCGGGAGGTCGGGGGAACGCAGTATTTT
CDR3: CASSQPSVKREVGGTQYF

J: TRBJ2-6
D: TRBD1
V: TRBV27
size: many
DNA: TGTGCCAGCAACTTGGACAGGCCTCCCTCTGGGGCCAACGTCCTGACTTTC
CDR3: CASNLDRPPSGANVLTF

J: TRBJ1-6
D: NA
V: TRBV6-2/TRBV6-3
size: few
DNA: TGTGCCAGCAGCGACGGACTGGCGAATTCACCCCTCCACTTT
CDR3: CASSDGLANSPLHF

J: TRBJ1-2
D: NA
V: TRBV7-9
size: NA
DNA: TGTGCCAGTGGGTCAGGCGATGATTATGGCTACACCTTC
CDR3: CASGSGDDYGYTF

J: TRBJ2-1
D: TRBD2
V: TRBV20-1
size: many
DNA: TGCAGTGCTAGAGTAATCCAACTAGCGGGGCGGGATGAGCAGTTCTTC
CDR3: CSARVIQLAGRDEQFF

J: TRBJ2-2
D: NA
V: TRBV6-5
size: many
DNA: TGTGCCAGCAGTTACTCGAGCTACACCGGGGAGCTGTTTTTT
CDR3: CASSYSSYTGELFF

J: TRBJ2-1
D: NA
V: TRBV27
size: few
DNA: TGTGCCAGCAGCCAACTCGGAGGAGGGTCGGAATACAATGAGCAGTTCTTC
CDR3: CASSQLGGGSEYNEQFF

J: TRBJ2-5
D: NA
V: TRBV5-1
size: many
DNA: TGCGCCAGCAGCTTGGCAGGGCAGAAAGAGACCCAGTACTTC
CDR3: CASSLAGQKETQYF

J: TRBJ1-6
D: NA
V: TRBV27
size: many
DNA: TGTGCCAGCAGTCCTTCGGGGACGATGAATTCACCCCTCCACTTT
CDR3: CASSPSGTMNSPLHF